The clone carrying this T cell receptor beta chain occurred many times. What it binds is not known. These data belong to a study of T cell repertoires in cytomegalovirus infection. Study in general: Public TCR beta signature analysis indicated the presence of both CMV infection and matching HLA type. Study-wide results and limits: There were HLA-C-restricted CMV-specific TCR beta clonotypes dominating the ex vivo response. Identification of carriers of CMV plus the relevant HLA was performed using cumulative public TCR beta family frequency.

TCRdb analysed the reads with MiXCR anew, one entry per CDR3 protein. The sample holds around 100,000 distinct CDR3 sequences, around 9.1% seen once. Sample: PBMCs, sequenced either directly or after in vitro stimulation (not recorded which). This TCR came from a human donor in good health (CMV status not recorded). Some clones in this sample may be carry-over from other donors' samples.

CDR3 sequence reads: CASSLGGGAYGYTF. In DNA form, the CDR3 reads TGTGCCAGCAGCTTAGGGGGGGGGGCCTATGGCTACACCTTC. The gene calls are TRBV7-8 and TRBJ1-2; D may be TRBD1 (6 bases). Trimming removed 1 base at V and 4 bases at J, with 10 bases between. The CDR3 consists of 14 residues. Germline V gene sequence: CDR1 SGHVS, CDR2 FQNEAQ.